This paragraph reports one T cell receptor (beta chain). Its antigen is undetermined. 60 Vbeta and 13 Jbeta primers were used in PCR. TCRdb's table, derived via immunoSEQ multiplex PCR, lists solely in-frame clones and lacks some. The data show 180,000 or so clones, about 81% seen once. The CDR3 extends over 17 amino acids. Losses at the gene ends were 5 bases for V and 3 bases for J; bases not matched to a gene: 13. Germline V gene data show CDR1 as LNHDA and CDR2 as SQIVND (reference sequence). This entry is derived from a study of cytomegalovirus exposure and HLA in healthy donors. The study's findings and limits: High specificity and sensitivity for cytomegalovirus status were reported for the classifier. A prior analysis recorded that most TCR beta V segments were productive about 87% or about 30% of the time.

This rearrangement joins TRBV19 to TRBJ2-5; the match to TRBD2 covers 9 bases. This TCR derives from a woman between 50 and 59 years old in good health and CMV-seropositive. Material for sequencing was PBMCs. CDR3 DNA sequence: TGTGCCAGTAGTCCGGGGGAGAGGCTAGCGGGGAAAGAGACCCAGTACTTC. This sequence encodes CASSPGERLAGKETQYF.